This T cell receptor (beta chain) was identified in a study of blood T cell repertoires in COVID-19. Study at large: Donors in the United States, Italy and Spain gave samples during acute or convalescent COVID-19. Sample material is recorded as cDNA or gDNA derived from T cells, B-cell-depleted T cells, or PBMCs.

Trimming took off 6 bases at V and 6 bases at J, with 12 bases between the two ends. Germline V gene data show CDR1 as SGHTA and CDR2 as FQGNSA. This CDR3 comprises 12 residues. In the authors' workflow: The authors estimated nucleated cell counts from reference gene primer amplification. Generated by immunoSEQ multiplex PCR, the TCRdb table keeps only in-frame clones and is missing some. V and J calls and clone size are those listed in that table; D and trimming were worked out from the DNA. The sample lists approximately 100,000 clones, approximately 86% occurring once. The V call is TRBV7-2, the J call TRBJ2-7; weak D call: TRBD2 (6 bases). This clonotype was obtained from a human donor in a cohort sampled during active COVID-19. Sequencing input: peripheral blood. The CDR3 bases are TGTGCCAGCAGTCAGGACTATAGCGAGCAGTACTTC. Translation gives CASSQDYSEQYF.